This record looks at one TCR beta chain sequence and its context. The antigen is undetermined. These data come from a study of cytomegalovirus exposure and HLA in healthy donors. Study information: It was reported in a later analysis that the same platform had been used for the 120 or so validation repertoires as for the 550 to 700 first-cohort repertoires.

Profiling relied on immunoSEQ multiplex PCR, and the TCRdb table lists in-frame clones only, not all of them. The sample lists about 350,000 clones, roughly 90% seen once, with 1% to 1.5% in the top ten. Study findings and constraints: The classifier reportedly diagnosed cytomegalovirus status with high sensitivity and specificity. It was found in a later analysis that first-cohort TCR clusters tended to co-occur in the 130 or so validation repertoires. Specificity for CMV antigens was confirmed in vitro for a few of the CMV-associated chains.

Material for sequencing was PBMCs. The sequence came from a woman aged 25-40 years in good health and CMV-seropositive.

CDR3 bases: TGTGCCAGCAGTTCCCCTAGACAGGGGGCCTACGAGCAGTACTTC. Amino acid sequence: CASSSPRQGAYEQYF. The chain uses TRBV6-5 and TRBJ2-7; 9 positions agree with TRBD1. The V gene end was trimmed by 4 bases and the J gene end by 2 bases; junction bases not matched to a gene: 6. Germline CDR1 and CDR2: MNHEY and SVGAGI. This CDR3 contains 15 residues.